This T cell receptor beta chain was identified in a study of CD8 T cells in ankylosing spondylitis (dated by TCRdb to the late 2010s). Background on the whole study: To find TCR variants linked to disease, the study profiled T cell receptor beta repertoires in ankylosing spondylitis patients and healthy donors. In total, the full study cohort was made up of some 110 healthy donors and some 26 ankylosing spondylitis patients. Peripheral blood was sampled, and synovial fluid was additionally collected from ankylosing spondylitis patients. Overall results and qualifications from the work: A CD8+ phenotype was shown by the disease-linked clones, which were found at relatively low frequencies in peripheral blood. Some of the motif variants had been reported before in the synovial fluid and blood of reactive arthritis patients, a finding that suggests common disease-initiation mechanisms. The disease-linked clones were reported as significantly enriched in matched synovial fluid samples from ankylosing spondylitis patients. A TCR beta motif of fewer than 10 highly homologous amino acid variants appeared characteristic of blood from ankylosing spondylitis patients.

This clonotype was recorded at least ten times. Its antigen remains undetermined. No much larger clone is present one base from it, and per-base qualities are unavailable. The sequencing machine was an Illumina MiSeq. Quantitative 5'-RACE with molecular barcodes was the method used to prepare the TCR beta libraries. For the original study's pipeline: To identify disease-linked TCR variants, a new computational method was used, one built on a probabilistic model of VDJ rearrangement. The raw public data were reprocessed by TCRdb itself: fastp quality trimming at Q25, MiXCR clonotype calling, in-frame beta chains only. Every entry covers one CDR3 protein and lists the most common genes and DNA from its rows. The V and J calls shown here were made by TCRdb, not taken from the authors' results. This sample gives approximately 28,000 distinct CDR3 sequences in total; over 6.5% of them show up just once. Roughly 30% of the sample is taken by the ten largest.

The germline ends are 4 bases apart after V is trimmed by 4 bases and J by 1 base. The CDR3, from cysteine to phenylalanine, totals 11 residues. The read is trimmed to its CDR3 DNA, 33 bases read in frame from base 1. CDR1 and CDR2 are read off the germline V gene as SQVTM and ANQGSEA. The TCR was taken from a male donor with ankylosing spondylitis or in good health (not recorded which). What was sequenced was blood. This receptor chain uses TRBV29-1 and TRBJ1-1; too little of a D gene remains to name it. The CDR3 reads as follows: CSVGTNTEAFF. The DNA is TGCAGCGTTGGGACGAACACTGAAGCTTTCTTT.